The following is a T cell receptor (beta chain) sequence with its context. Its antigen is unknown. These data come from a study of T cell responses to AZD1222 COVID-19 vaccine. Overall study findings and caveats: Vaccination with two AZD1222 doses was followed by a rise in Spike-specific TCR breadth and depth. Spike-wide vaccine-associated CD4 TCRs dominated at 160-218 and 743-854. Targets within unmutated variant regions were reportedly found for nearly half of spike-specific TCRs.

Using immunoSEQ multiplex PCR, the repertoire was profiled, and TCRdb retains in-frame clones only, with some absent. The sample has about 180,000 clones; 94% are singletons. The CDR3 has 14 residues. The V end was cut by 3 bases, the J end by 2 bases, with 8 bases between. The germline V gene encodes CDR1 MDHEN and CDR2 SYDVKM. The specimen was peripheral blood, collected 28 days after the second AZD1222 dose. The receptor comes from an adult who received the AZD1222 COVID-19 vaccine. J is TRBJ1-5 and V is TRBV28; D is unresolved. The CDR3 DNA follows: TGTGCCAGCAGTTTGGTGTTGGGCAATCAGCCCCAGCATTTT. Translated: CASSLVLGNQPQHF.